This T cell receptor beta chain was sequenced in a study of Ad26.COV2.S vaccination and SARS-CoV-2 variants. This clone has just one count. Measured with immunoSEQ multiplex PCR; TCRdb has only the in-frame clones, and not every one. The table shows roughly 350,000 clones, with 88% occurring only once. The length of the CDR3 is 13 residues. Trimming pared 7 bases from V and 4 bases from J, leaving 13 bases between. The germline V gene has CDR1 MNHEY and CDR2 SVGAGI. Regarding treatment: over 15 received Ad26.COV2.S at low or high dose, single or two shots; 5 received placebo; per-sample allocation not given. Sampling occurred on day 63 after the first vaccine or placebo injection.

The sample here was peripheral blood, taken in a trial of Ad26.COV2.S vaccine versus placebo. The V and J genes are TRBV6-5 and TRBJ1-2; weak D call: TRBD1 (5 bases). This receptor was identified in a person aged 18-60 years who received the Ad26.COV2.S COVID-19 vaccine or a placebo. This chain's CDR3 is CASTRPGPYGYTF. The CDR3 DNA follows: TGTGCCAGCACCCGACCGGGACCCTATGGCTACACCTTC.